Listed here are 26 T cell receptor beta chains from one sample, sequenced in a study of T cells in Graves' hyperthyroidism and ophthalmopathy. Amplification targeted TCR beta CDR3 regions from RNA transcripts. The HTBI primer set served for first-round RT-PCR of the TCR CDR3. TCRdb redid the calling of the multiplex PCR reads with MiXCR, one entry per CDR3 protein. The sample lists 690,000 or so distinct CDR3 sequences; under 20% were seen once. The specimen was blood. Every receptor here comes from a woman aged 50 to 60 with Graves' hyperthyroidism that later progressed to Graves' ophthalmopathy.

The genes are TRBV5-1 and TRBJ2-3, with 8 nucleotides matching TRBD1. This CDR3 spans 16 amino acids. CDR1 and CDR2 from the germline V gene are SGHRS and YFSETQ. V was pared by 0 bases and J by 2 bases, with 5 bases of the junction left unmatched. CDR3 nucleotides: TGCGCCAGCAGCTTGGGACAGGGGATAGACACAGATACGCAGTATTTT. Protein sequence: CASSLGQGIDTDTQYF.

This clonotype was found a few times. CDR3 nucleotides: TGTGCCATCAGTGAGTCGGGTAGTTGGGCAGGGCAATCAAACTATGGCTACACCTTC. This sequence encodes CAISESGSWAGQSNYGYTF. The chain joins TRBV10-3 to TRBJ1-2; tentatively, D is TRBD1 (5 bases). Deletions cut 0 bases from V and 2 bases from J, with 22 bases between. From germline, CDR1 is ENHRY and CDR2 SYGVKD. The CDR3 runs to 19 residues.

This clonotype was observed a handful of times. V and J are TRBV5-6 and TRBJ2-5; TRBD2 might be the D (6 bases). The CDR3 contains 14 residues. Deletions cut 1 base from V and 5 bases from J, with 12 bases between. Germline V gene sequence: CDR1 SGHDT, CDR2 YYEEEE. This CDR3 reads CASSLPGVRETQYF. The CDR3 DNA reads as TGTGCCAGCAGCTTGCCGGGGGTACGGGAGACCCAGTACTTC.

This clonotype was seen only a few times. The rearrangement links TRBV9 to TRBJ2-3; 14 bases map to TRBD2. Germline V gene sequence: CDR1 SGDLS, CDR2 YYNGEE. With 0 bases clipped from V and 4 bases from J, the junction kept 10 bases outside the gene matches. CDR3 size: 19 residues. CDR3 sequence (DNA): TGTGCCAGCAGCGTAGAAGTCGGGACTAGCGGGGGCCCCCCAGATACGCAGTATTTT. This codes for CASSVEVGTSGGPPDTQYF.

The genes are TRBV12-3 or TRBV12-4 and TRBJ2-2; 7 bases are a match to TRBD1. V was clipped by 4 bases and J by 0 bases; unmatched bases: 5. The CDR3 consists of 16 residues. CDR3 sequence (DNA): TGTGCCAGCAGTTCGGGACAGCGTACGAACACCGGGGAGCTGTTTTTT. This codes for CASSSGQRTNTGELFF.

This clonotype was seen only a few times. The V and J genes are TRBV10-2 and TRBJ2-1; TRBD2 matches at 8 bases. The germline V gene encodes CDR1 WSHSY and CDR2 SAAADI. V lost 0 bases, J lost 0 bases, and 4 bases stayed unmatched. This CDR3 has 17 residues. The chain's CDR3 is CASSESLRGGSYNEQFF. The CDR3 coding sequence is TGCGCCAGCAGTGAGTCGCTCCGGGGGGGCTCCTACAATGAGCAGTTCTTC.

A few counts support this clonotype. CDR3 coding DNA: TGTGCCAGCAGCTTGGAACTGTTCACCGGGGAGCTGTTTTTT. Protein product: CASSLELFTGELFF. The chain is built from TRBV5-4 and TRBJ2-2; D is undetermined. The CDR3 runs 14 residues. Germline V gene lookup returns CDR1 SGHNT and CDR2 YYREEE (reference sequence). Trimming shortened V by 0 bases and J by 4 bases, and 7 bases separated the two germline ends.

This clonotype appeared many times. The chain links TRBV13 to TRBJ1-2; D unresolved. The germline V gene has CDR1 PRHDT and CDR2 FYEKMQ (reference sequence). The V end lost 4 bases, the J end lost 3 bases, and 3 bases lay between the germline ends. The CDR3 totals 11 residues. The CDR3 bases are TGTGCCAGCAGCTCCGACTATGGCTACACCTTC. Translating gives CASSSDYGYTF.

The chain joins TRBV2 to TRBJ2-7; D may correspond to TRBD1 or TRBD2 (6 bases each). The CDR3 loop spans 15 amino acids. Trimming cost V 6 bases and J 4 bases, with 19 bases left between them. Germline values: CDR1 SNHLY, CDR2 FYNNEI. The CDR3 nucleotides are TGTGCCAGCAGCCCGAGTGGGGGCCGGGGGTACGAGCAGTACTTC. It specifies CASSPSGGRGYEQYF. Full variable domain (missing parts from reference TRBV2 and TRBJ2-7): EPEVTQTPSHQVTQMGQEVILRCVPISNHLYFYWYRQILGQKVEFLVSFYNNEISEKSEIFDDQFSVERPDGSNFTLKIRSTKLEDSAMYFCASSPSGGRGYEQYFGPGTRLTVT.

In its sample, this clonotype was seen many times. J is TRBJ2-3 and V is TRBV2; maybe TRBD2 (5 bases). Trimming shortened V by 6 bases and J by 6 bases, and 10 bases separated the two germline ends. The length of the CDR3 is 12 residues. Germline V lookup: CDR1 SNHLY, CDR2 FYNNEI. Written as DNA, the CDR3 is TGTGCCAGCAGCGACCAGCGGGATACGCAGTATTTT. It encodes CASSDQRDTQYF.

Remarks on this clonotype: A read error is possible here, since a much larger clone lies one base away. It is likely a read error, because the conserved phenylalanine at the end of the CDR3 is missing. The V and J genes are TRBV11-1 and TRBJ2-2; D is perhaps TRBD1 or TRBD2 (5 bases each). This CDR3 comprises 18 residues. V lost 3 bases, J lost 3 bases, and 20 bases lay in between. The germline V gene has CDR1 SGHAT and CDR2 FQDESV (reference sequence). DNA of the CDR3: TGTGCCAGCAGCTTGTTTCTGGTGGGGGATGCGGACACCGGGGAGCTGTTTTCT. Amino acids: CASSLFLVGDADTGELFS.

The rearrangement links TRBV12-3 or TRBV12-4 to TRBJ1-1, with unresolved D. The CDR3 runs 14 residues. Trimming removed 4 bases from V and 0 bases from J, with 9 bases in between. CDR3 in amino acids: CASSSNPVNTEAFF. The CDR3, as DNA: TGTGCCAGCAGTTCAAACCCGGTGAACACTGAAGCTTTCTTT.

In this sample, this clonotype turned up once. The chain has TRBV7-9 and TRBJ2-3; 9 nucleotides align to TRBD1. The CDR3 covers 16 residues. The J segment lost 5 bases and the V segment lost 5 bases, leaving 11 bases of the junction unmatched. Germline V CDR1 and CDR2: SEHNR, FQNEAQ (reference sequence). CDR3 nucleotides: TGTGCCAGCAGCACCCGGACAGGGGTCCCAGAAGATACGCAGTATTTT. Translation gives CASSTRTGVPEDTQYF. Variable domain in full (rest from reference TRBV7-9 and TRBJ2-3): DTGVSQNPRHKITKRGQNVTFRCDPISEHNRLYWYRQTLGQGPEFLTYFQNEAQLEKSRLLSDRFSAERPKGSFSTLEIQRTEQGDSAMYLCASSTRTGVPEDTQYFGPGTRLTVL.

This clonotype was counted many times. CDR3 sequence (DNA): TGTGCCAGCAGCCTCGTCAGGGTTGGCGGCTACACCTTC. Translation gives CASSLVRVGGYTF. This chain links TRBV3-1 with TRBJ1-2; TRBD1 is a possible D gene (5 bases). V was shortened by 4 bases and J by 8 bases, with 14 bases between the two germline ends. Germline values: CDR1 LGHDT, CDR2 YNNKEL (reference sequence). This CDR3 region has 13 residues.

This clonotype came up many times. The chain uses TRBV7-2 and TRBJ1-6, with D uncertain. Per the germline V gene, CDR1 is SGHTA and CDR2 is FQGNSA. CDR3 length: 16 residues. V was pared by 3 bases and J by 0 bases, with 9 bases between. CDR3 DNA: TGTGCCAGCAGCTTGGCGAGGAGCTCCTATAATTCACCCCTCCACTTT. Encoded protein: CASSLARSSYNSPLHF.

The CDR3 DNA reads as TGTGCCAGCAGTTACTCGGTAGGGACACTAGCCAAAAACATTCAGTACTTC. Protein product: CASSYSVGTLAKNIQYF. The chain couples TRBV6-6 to TRBJ2-4; the D gene is possibly TRBD1 (6 bases). This CDR3 spans 17 amino acids. Trimming stripped 0 bases from V and 0 bases from J, with 12 bases between. Per the germline V gene, CDR1 is MNHNY and CDR2 is SVGAGI (reference sequence).

The gene calls are TRBV5-1 and TRBJ1-6; unclear D gene. There are 12 residues in the CDR3. Between the trimmed V and J ends, which lost 2 bases and 10 bases, there was a span of 7 bases. The germline V gene has CDR1 SGHRS and CDR2 YFSETQ. The DNA of the CDR3 is TGCGCCAGCAGCTTTGAGGGCTCACCCCTCCACTTT. Its translation: CASSFEGSPLHF.

This clonotype appeared a few times. The chain recombines TRBV19 with TRBJ2-2; D uncertain. The CDR3 has 13 amino acids. The germline V gene encodes CDR1 LNHDA and CDR2 SQIVND (reference sequence). The ends were cut back, 7 bases at V and 0 bases at J, with 6 bases in the middle. The CDR3 DNA reads TGTGCCAGTAATGGGGCGAACACCGGGGAGCTGTTTTTT. This translates into CASNGANTGELFF.

This clonotype occurred many times. This chain joins TRBV20-1 and TRBJ1-1; D perhaps matches TRBD1 (5 bases). Germline V CDR1 and CDR2: DFQATT, SNEGSKA (reference sequence). Deletions cut 0 bases from V and 2 bases from J, with 13 bases between. The CDR3 spans 15 residues. CDR3 sequence reads: CSARERGRLNTEAFF. The CDR3 bases are TGCAGTGCTAGAGAGCGGGGACGGCTAAACACTGAAGCTTTCTTT.

This clonotype was seen at least ten times. The V gene is TRBV12-3 or TRBV12-4, the J gene TRBJ2-2, with D possibly matching TRBD1 (5 bases). Trimming took 3 bases from V and 4 from J, leaving 12 bases between them. The CDR3 is 15 amino acids. The CDR3 loop reads CASSLGLLGTGELFF. The CDR3 DNA is TGTGCCAGCAGTTTGGGGCTATTAGGCACCGGGGAGCTGTTTTTT.

Ten or more counts support this clonotype. The rearrangement uses TRBV11-2 and TRBJ1-1, with 11 bases fitting TRBD1. Germline V lookup: CDR1 SGHAT, CDR2 FQNNGV. There are 18 residues in the CDR3. V lost 3 bases, J lost 4 bases, and 13 bases stayed unmatched. The CDR3 loop reads CASSFDPRTGGGGTEAFF. The CDR3 DNA is TGTGCCAGCAGCTTTGACCCTCGGACAGGGGGCGGGGGCACTGAAGCTTTCTTT.

This clonotype was observed a few times. J is TRBJ1-5 and V is TRBV27; D gene unclear. The CDR3 has 16 amino acids. The germline V gene has CDR1 MNHEY and CDR2 SMNVEV (reference sequence). Trimming stripped 2 bases from V and 2 bases from J, with 13 bases between. The CDR3 protein is CASSLREDLGNQPQHF. CDR3 nucleotide sequence: TGTGCCAGCAGTTTAAGGGAGGACCTAGGCAATCAGCCCCAGCATTTT.

This clonotype has just a few counts. This chain joins TRBV24-1 and TRBJ1-1; D is ambiguous. Germline CDR1 is KGHDR and CDR2 is SFDVKD. This CDR3 has 13 residues. Deletions cut 1 base from V and 8 bases from J, with 10 bases between. The CDR3 nucleotides read TGTGCCACCAGTGATTTTCTCTGGGGAGAAGCTTTCTTT. It specifies CATSDFLWGEAFF.

As for this clonotype: This clone may be a read error of a much larger clone one base away. The V and J genes are TRBV7-9 and TRBJ1-2; a possible D gene is TRBD1 (6 bases). CDR1 and CDR2 (germline): SEHNR, FQNEAQ (reference sequence). The V end was cut by 4 bases, the J end by 5 bases, with 14 bases between. This CDR3 spans 14 amino acids. The CDR3 DNA reads as TGTGCCAGCAGCTCGTCAGGGGTGGGGTATGGCTACACCTTC. As protein: CASSSSGVGYGYTF.

The chain employs TRBV18 and TRBJ2-2, with 13 bases aligning to TRBD2. The junction had 5 bases not matched to a gene; V was cut back by 4 bases and J by 0 bases. The CDR3 runs to 18 residues. Germline loops: CDR1 KGHSH, CDR2 LQKENI. The chain's CDR3 is CASSQIGLAGANTGELFF. CDR3 coding DNA: TGTGCCAGCTCACAAATCGGACTAGCGGGGGCGAACACCGGGGAGCTGTTTTTT.

This clonotype was counted between two and nine times. The chain has TRBV5-5 and TRBJ2-5; D may correspond to TRBD1 or TRBD2 (6 bases each). Trimming pared 5 bases from V and 4 bases from J, leaving 24 bases between. Looked up from germline, CDR1 is SGHKS and CDR2 is YYEKEE (reference sequence). The CDR3 has 17 amino acids. As DNA, the CDR3 is TGTGCCAGCAGTTTTGGATGGGGGGCAGGGAATGGAGAGACCCAGTACTTC. It yields the protein CASSFGWGAGNGETQYF.